A selection of T cell receptor beta chains follows, all from one sample in a study of T cell clonotyping in hematopoietic cell transplantation. Generated by immunoSEQ multiplex PCR, the TCRdb table keeps only in-frame clones and is missing some. The table includes 75,000 to 95,000 clones, roughly 95% detected once. Sequenced material: peripheral blood mononuclear cells, taken before stem cell transplant. Source of these receptors: a woman between 50 and 59 years old with acute myeloid leukemia. Some clones in this sample may be carry-over from other donors' samples. Both conserved end residues are part of each CDR3. The D gene is left open where the match is weak. Clone size is not always given. Where it is, it says once, few, many or a class for expanded clones.

CASSRREGPYEQYF	TGTGCCAGCAGCCGTCGTGAGGGCCCCTACGAGCAGTACTTC	-	TRBV7-9	TRBJ2-7	-
CASNRQMNTEAFF	TGTGCCAGCAATCGGCAGATGAACACTGAAGCTTTCTTT	-	TRBV14	TRBJ1-1	once
CAWSAGGYGYTF	TGTGCCTGGAGTGCGGGGGGATATGGCTACACCTTC	-	TRBV30	TRBJ1-2	-
CASSIGGGYTF	TGTGCCAGCAGTATCGGGGGAGGCTACACCTTC	-	TRBV25-1	TRBJ1-2	-
CASSLGGTSNEQYF	TGTGCCAGCAGCTTAGGGGGGACTAGCAACGAGCAGTACTTC	TRBD2	TRBV7-6	TRBJ2-7	-
CASSPQPGTGAYEQYF	TGCGCCAGCAGCCCGCAACCCGGGACAGGGGCCTACGAGCAGTACTTC	TRBD1	TRBV4-1	TRBJ2-7	-
CASSAEPGQGFNEQFF	TGTGCCAGCAGCGCAGAACCGGGACAGGGGTTCAATGAGCAGTTCTTC	TRBD1	TRBV9	TRBJ2-1	-
CAWSVTGARFSYEQYF	TGTGCCTGGAGTGTAACCGGGGCCCGCTTCTCCTACGAGCAGTACTTC	-	TRBV30	TRBJ2-7	-
CASSVRDGYTF	TGTGCCAGCAGTGTGAGGGATGGCTACACCTTC	-	TRBV2	TRBJ1-2	-
CASRPRGGETQYF	TGTGCCAGTAGGCCCAGGGGGGGAGAGACCCAGTACTTC	-	TRBV19	TRBJ2-5	-
CASSLENEKLFF	TGTGCCAGCAGCTTAGAGAATGAAAAACTGTTTTTT	-	TRBV5-6	TRBJ1-4	-
CASSSAPSGYTF	TGTGCCAGCAGTTCGGCACCTTCGGGCTACACCTTC	-	TRBV28	TRBJ1-2	-
CASTPGAGANEKLFF	TGTGCCAGTACCCCAGGGGCAGGCGCTAATGAAAAACTGTTTTTT	-	TRBV19	TRBJ1-4	-
CASTSAGGYNEQFF	TGTGCCAGCACGTCGGCGGGAGGATACAATGAGCAGTTCTTC	TRBD2	TRBV28	TRBJ2-1	-
CASSLAGGAADTQYF	TGTGCTAGCAGCCTAGCGGGAGGGGCGGCAGATACGCAGTATTTT	TRBD2	TRBV7-7	TRBJ2-3	-
CASSQNFNGYTF	TGTGCCAGCAGTCAAAACTTTAATGGCTACACCTTC	-	TRBV27	TRBJ1-2	-
CASSVQGAIDQPQHF	TGTGCCAGCAGCGTACAGGGGGCGATAGATCAGCCCCAGCATTTT	TRBD1	TRBV7-2	TRBJ1-5	-
CASSLGQGANIQYF	TGTGCCAGCAGCTTAGGCCAGGGGGCAAACATTCAGTACTTC	TRBD1	TRBV7-9	TRBJ2-4	-
CASSYGLAINTGELFF	TGTGCCAGCAGTTACGGACTAGCGATTAACACCGGGGAGCTGTTTTTT	TRBD2	TRBV6-5	TRBJ2-2	-
CASRTGSYEQYF	TGTGCCAGCAGGACAGGGTCCTACGAGCAGTACTTC	TRBD1	TRBV28	TRBJ2-7	-
CAWSGGNYGYTF	TGTGCCTGGAGTGGTGGGAACTATGGCTACACCTTC	-	TRBV30	TRBJ1-2	-
CASSYSGQYNEKLFF	TGTGCCAGCAGCTACTCCGGACAGTATAATGAAAAACTGTTTTTT	-	TRBV6-5	TRBJ1-4	-
CASSLQFRETQYF	TGTGCCAGCAGCCTACAGTTTCGAGAGACCCAGTACTTC	-	TRBV11-3	TRBJ2-5	-
CASGGGAHEQYF	TGCGCCAGCGGTGGGGGCGCGCACGAGCAGTACTTC	-	TRBV5-1	TRBJ2-7	-
CACPPGGFGSTDTQYF	TGTGCCTGCCCCCCTGGGGGGTTCGGTAGCACAGATACGCAGTATTTT	-	TRBV30	TRBJ2-3	-
CASSIGLAVTDTQYF	TGTGCCAGTAGTATTGGGCTAGCGGTCACAGATACGCAGTATTTT	TRBD2	TRBV19	TRBJ2-3	-
CASSKGRLSMNTEAFF	TGTGCCAGTAGTAAGGGGCGGCTTTCCATGAACACTGAAGCTTTCTTT	-	TRBV19	TRBJ1-1	-
CASSIQGGTGELFF	TGCGCCAGCAGCATACAAGGGGGTACCGGGGAGCTGTTTTTT	-	TRBV5-1	TRBJ2-2	-
CASSLGTAYMNTEAFF	TGTGCCAGCTCACTAGGGACAGCGTATATGAACACTGAAGCTTTCTTT	TRBD1	TRBV18	TRBJ1-1	-
CASSTRGFVNEKLFF	TGTGCCAGCAGTACAAGGGGCTTTGTTAATGAAAAACTGTTTTTT	-	TRBV6-5	TRBJ1-4	-
CATSRLTGTDTQYF	TGTGCCACCAGCAGACTCACAGGCACAGATACGCAGTATTTT	-	TRBV15	TRBJ2-3	-
CASSIAGAGANVLTF	TGTGCCAGTAGTATCGCCGGGGCTGGGGCCAACGTCCTGACTTTC	-	TRBV19	TRBJ2-6	-
CASSLKPVGQGTDTQYF	TGCGCCAGCAGCTTGAAACCGGTCGGGCAGGGAACAGATACGCAGTATTTT	-	TRBV5-1	TRBJ2-3	-
CASSSTGAGNTIYF	TGTGCCAGCAGCTCGACAGGGGCAGGAAACACCATATATTTT	TRBD1	TRBV5-6	TRBJ1-3	-
CASAPNLAKNIQYF	TGTGCCAGCGCCCCAAATCTAGCCAAAAACATTCAGTACTTC	-	TRBV6-5	TRBJ2-4	-
CASSLMTSGRANEQFF	TGCGCCAGCAGCTTAATGACTAGCGGGAGGGCCAATGAGCAGTTCTTC	TRBD2	TRBV5-1	TRBJ2-1	-
CATSRAGRYEQYF	TGTGCCACCAGCAGAGCGGGACGTTACGAGCAGTACTTC	-	TRBV15	TRBJ2-7	-
CASSPPTGGDDTEAFF	TGTGCCAGCAGCCCCCCCACAGGGGGCGATGACACTGAAGCTTTCTTT	TRBD1	TRBV11-2	TRBJ1-1	-
CATSRAGGNYEQYF	TGTGCCACCAGCAGAGCGGGCGGTAACTACGAGCAGTACTTC	-	TRBV15	TRBJ2-7	-
CATSRNQETQYF	TGTGCCACCAGCAGGAACCAAGAGACCCAGTACTTC	-	TRBV15	TRBJ2-5	-
CASSTYRDEPSF	TGTGCCAGCTCAACCTACCGGGACGAACCTTCATTC	-	TRBV18	TRBJ1-2	-